In this sample, the clone carrying this T cell receptor beta chain turned up once. Antigen: not known. Assay: immunoSEQ multiplex PCR; the TCRdb copy retains only in-frame clones and omits some. The sample has over 150,000 clones, around 88% seen once. The sample originates from a study of cytomegalovirus exposure and HLA in healthy donors. Overall study findings and caveats: According to reports, the classifier identified cytomegalovirus status with high specificity and sensitivity. The dataset shows that most TCR sequences were rare, while some public TCRs occurred in many donors. Investigators reported 150 to 200 TCR beta chains as tied to cytomegalovirus.

The germline V gene encodes CDR1 ENHRY and CDR2 SYGVKD. The CDR3 covers 12 residues. With V trimmed by 4 bases and J by 5 bases, 1 base remained unmatched. The J gene is TRBJ1-1, the V gene TRBV10-3, with 7 bases aligning to TRBD1. The receptor was derived from a man aged 18 to 35 in good health and CMV-seropositive. Sequencing was done on a sample of PBMCs. Here the CDR3 reads CAISVQGTEAFF. CDR3 nucleotide sequence: TGTGCCATCAGTGTACAGGGGACTGAAGCTTTCTTT.